These 2 T cell receptor beta chains originate from one sample sequenced in a study of blood T cell repertoires in COVID-19. Profiling relied on immunoSEQ multiplex PCR, and the TCRdb table lists in-frame clones only, not all of them. Among 97,000 or so clones listed, about 80% were seen once. The sequencing sample was made of peripheral blood. The receptors stem from a human donor in a cohort sampled during active COVID-19.

The chain couples TRBV11-2 to TRBJ2-1, with 10 bases lining up with TRBD2. This CDR3 has 14 residues. Germline CDR1 reads SGHAT; CDR2 reads FQNNGV. V shed 9 bases, J shed 9 bases, and the junction held 11 bases outside the gene matches. The CDR3 loop is CASERSGGASEQFF. CDR3 sequence (DNA): TGTGCCAGTGAGCGGAGCGGGGGGGCAAGTGAGCAGTTCTTC.

In this sample, this clone turned up once. The genes are TRBV18 and TRBJ2-3, with 8 positions matching TRBD1. V shed 4 bases and J 4 bases; nucleotides not matched to a gene: 7. CDR1 KGHSH and CDR2 LQKENI come from the germline V gene. CDR3 size: 15 residues. Written as DNA, the CDR3 is TGTGCCAGCTCACACGCAGGACAGGGTCCAGATACGCAGTATTTT. It codes for CASSHAGQGPDTQYF.